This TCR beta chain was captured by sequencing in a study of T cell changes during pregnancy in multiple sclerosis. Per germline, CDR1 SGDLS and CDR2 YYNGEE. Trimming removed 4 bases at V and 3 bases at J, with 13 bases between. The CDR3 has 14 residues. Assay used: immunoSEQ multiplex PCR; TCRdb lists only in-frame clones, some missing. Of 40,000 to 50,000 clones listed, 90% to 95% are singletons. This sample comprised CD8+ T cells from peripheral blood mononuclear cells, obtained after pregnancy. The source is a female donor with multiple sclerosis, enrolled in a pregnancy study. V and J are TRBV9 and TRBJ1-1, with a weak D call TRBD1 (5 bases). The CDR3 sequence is CASSLGGSDTEAFF. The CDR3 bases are TGTGCCAGCAGCCTGGGGGGATCTGACACTGAAGCTTTCTTT.